This passage covers 26 T cell receptor beta chains from one sample sequenced in a study of T cells in localized non-small cell lung cancer. Assay: immunoSEQ multiplex PCR; the TCRdb copy retains only in-frame clones and omits some. The data show roughly 35,000 clones, with about nine tenths seen just once and roughly 4% held by the top ten. Material: peripheral blood, obtained before any cancer treatment. The receptors stem from a woman between 40 and 69 years old with stage I lung adenocarcinoma.

The rearrangement links TRBV2 to TRBJ2-7; 14 bases map to TRBD2. CDR1 is SNHLY and CDR2 is FYNNEI in the germline V gene. J was trimmed by 0 bases and V by 7 bases; bases with no gene match: 8. The CDR3 contains 17 residues. The CDR3 loop reads CASIAGLAGESSYEQYF. The CDR3 coding sequence is TGTGCCAGCATAGCGGGACTAGCGGGGGAAAGCTCCTACGAGCAGTACTTC.

This clone appeared a single time. The chain recombines TRBV4-1 with TRBJ1-2, with TRBD1 matching over 8 bases. Looked up from germline, CDR1 is MGHRA and CDR2 is YSYEKL. The CDR3 spans 19 residues. V lost 0 bases to trimming and J lost 3 bases; unmatched junction nucleotides: 15. CDR3 loop: CASSQDPLDRALPHYGYTF. CDR3 in DNA: TGCGCCAGCAGCCAAGATCCCTTGGACAGGGCGCTACCCCACTATGGCTACACCTTC.

The V and J genes are TRBV16 and TRBJ2-7; D ambiguous. The germline V and J ends were trimmed by 0 bases and 3 bases, with 9 bases remaining between them. The CDR3 consists of 14 residues. Germline V gives CDR1 KGHSY, CDR2 FQNENV. The CDR3 is CASSQSSPYYEQYF. In nucleotides, the CDR3 is TGTGCCAGCAGCCAATCGAGCCCTTACTACGAGCAGTACTTC.

J is TRBJ2-6 and V is TRBV6-8; D remains ambiguous. Germline V lookup: CDR1 MNHGY, CDR2 SAAAGT. The CDR3 consists of 14 residues. The V end was cut by 4 bases, the J end by 2 bases, with 6 bases between. The CDR3 sequence: CASSWGAGANVLTF. The DNA of the CDR3 is TGTGCCAGCAGTTGGGGTGCTGGGGCCAACGTCCTGACTTTC.

The V and J genes are TRBV9 and TRBJ2-3; no clear D gene. With 6 bases removed from V and 0 bases from J, the gap between germline ends came to 11 bases. CDR1 is SGDLS, CDR2 YYNGEE, per germline. The CDR3 is 14 residues long. The CDR3 spells CASTPRPSTDTQYF. CDR3 coding DNA: TGTGCCAGCACCCCCCGACCTAGCACAGATACGCAGTATTTT.

The chain employs TRBV19 and TRBJ1-3, with 9 nucleotides matching TRBD1. CDR1 and CDR2 (germline): LNHDA, SQIVND (reference sequence). The V and J ends lost 3 bases and 4 bases, in that order; junction bases with no gene match: 4. This CDR3 contains 15 residues. CDR3 region: CASSMGTGLGNTIYF. The CDR3 DNA sequence: TGTGCCAGTAGTATGGGGACAGGGCTGGGAAACACCATATATTTT.

The genes are TRBV7-2 and TRBJ2-2; TRBD2 agrees at 13 bases. CDR1 SGHTA and CDR2 FQGNSA come from the germline V gene. This CDR3 region has 16 residues. With V trimmed by 8 bases and J by 5 bases, 8 bases remained unmatched. The CDR3 sequence is CASRPRLAGGTGELFF. The CDR3 DNA reads as TGTGCCAGCCGCCCGAGACTAGCGGGGGGAACCGGGGAGCTGTTTTTT.

The J gene is TRBJ2-5, the V gene TRBV7-2; TRBD2 is a possible D gene (6 bases). CDR1 and CDR2 from the germline V gene are SGHTA and FQGNSA. Deletions cut 2 bases from V and 3 bases from J, with 7 bases between. The CDR3 is made up of 13 amino acids. CDR3: CASSLWGEETQYF. The CDR3 nucleotides are TGTGCCAGCAGCTTATGGGGGGAAGAGACCCAGTACTTC.

This chain uses TRBV7-3 with TRBJ2-1; D is possibly TRBD2 (6 bases). Trimming took 5 bases from V and 5 from J, leaving 10 bases between them. CDR3 length: 13 amino acids. The germline gives CDR1 SGHTA, CDR2 FQGTGA. The DNA for the CDR3 is TGTGCCAGCAGCCCGGGACTGAACAATGAGCAGTTCTTC. Protein sequence: CASSPGLNNEQFF.

CDR3 in amino acids: CASWGQGNSPLHF. CDR3 nucleotides: TGTGCCAGCTGGGGACAGGGTAATTCACCCCTCCACTTT. The rearrangement uses TRBV25-1 and TRBJ1-6; 9 bases align to TRBD1. This CDR3 comprises 13 residues. Per germline, CDR1 MGHDK and CDR2 SYGVNS. The V segment lost 8 bases and the J segment 6 bases; nucleotides outside the gene matches: 2.

The V gene is TRBV11-1, the J gene TRBJ1-1, with 7 nucleotides matching TRBD1. Trimming at V came to 3 bases and at J to 0 bases, leaving 1 base not matched to a gene. This CDR3 is built from 14 residues. CDR1 is SGHAT, CDR2 FQDESV, per germline (reference sequence). The CDR3 is CASSLTGLNTEAFF. CDR3 in DNA: TGTGCCAGCAGCTTGACAGGGTTGAACACTGAAGCTTTCTTT.

This rearrangement joins TRBV4-1 to TRBJ2-2, with 9 bases that match TRBD1. V lost 2 bases to trimming and J lost 7 bases; unmatched junction nucleotides: 5. The CDR3 has 15 amino acids. Germline CDR1 MGHRA, CDR2 YSYEKL. The CDR3 loop reads CASSQRTGVDGELFF. CDR3 bases: TGCGCCAGCAGCCAACGGACAGGGGTCGACGGGGAGCTGTTTTTT.

The chain employs TRBV27 and TRBJ2-6; D is unclear. V shed 7 bases and J shed 2 bases, with 9 bases lying between them. CDR3 length equals 14 residues. Germline V gene lookup returns CDR1 MNHEY and CDR2 SMNVEV (reference sequence). The CDR3 here is CASTYGPGANVLTF. The DNA of the CDR3 is TGTGCCAGCACTTATGGGCCTGGGGCCAACGTCCTGACTTTC.

The CDR3 is CASSTGNEQFF. The CDR3 bases are TGTGCCAGCAGTACGGGCAATGAGCAGTTCTTC. J is TRBJ2-1 and V is TRBV6-6, with unresolved D. This CDR3 contains 11 residues. Germline CDR1 is MNHNY and CDR2 is SVGAGI (reference sequence). The germline V and J ends were trimmed by 5 bases and 6 bases, with 5 bases remaining between them.

This clone was observed a few times. The chain uses TRBV5-5 and TRBJ2-2; the match to TRBD1 covers 8 bases. V shed 4 bases, J shed 0 bases, and the junction held 5 bases outside the gene matches. The CDR3 has 16 amino acids. From germline, CDR1 is SGHKS and CDR2 YYEKEE (reference sequence). The CDR3 is CASSPVTGANTGELFF. CDR3 nucleotide sequence: TGTGCCAGCAGCCCGGTGACAGGGGCGAACACCGGGGAGCTGTTTTTT.

This chain connects TRBV6-5 to TRBJ2-7; a weak D match, TRBD1 (5 bases). This CDR3 is built from 15 residues. V was shortened by 0 bases and J by 4 bases, with 13 bases between the two germline ends. CDR1 is MNHEY, CDR2 SVGAGI, per germline. CDR3 region: CASSYSGASLYEQYF. For the CDR3, the DNA is TGTGCCAGCAGTTACTCTGGGGCTAGTTTGTACGAGCAGTACTTC.

The genes are TRBV6-8 and TRBJ1-6; D is perhaps TRBD1 (6 bases). CDR1 and CDR2 from the germline V gene are MNHGY and SAAAGT. The ends were cut back, 0 bases at V and 6 bases at J, with 12 bases in the middle. The CDR3 sequence is 16 residues long. CDR3 in DNA: TGTGCCAGCAGTTACTCGTCGGGGGCCCGTAATTCACCCCTCCACTTT. Translating it yields CASSYSSGARNSPLHF.

The CDR3 protein is CASSSRTSGGAYEQYF. The CDR3, as DNA: TGTGCCAGCAGCTCACGGACTAGCGGGGGGGCCTACGAGCAGTACTTC. The genes are TRBV5-6 and TRBJ2-7, with 15 nucleotides matching TRBD2. In germline, CDR1 is SGHDT, CDR2 YYEEEE. The CDR3 consists of 16 residues. V gave up 3 bases and J gave up 2 bases; unmatched junction bases: 3. Filled out from reference TRBV5-6 and TRBJ2-7, the complete variable domain reads DAGVTQSPTHLIKTRGQQVTLRCSPKSGHDTVSWYQQALGQGPQFIFQYYEEEERQRGNFPDRFSGHQFPNYSSELNVNALLLGDSALYLCASSSRTSGGAYEQYFGPGTRLTVT.

The rearrangement joins TRBV5-4 to TRBJ2-3, with D possibly TRBD2 on 7 matching bases. V dropped 4 bases and J dropped 0 bases, with 15 bases sitting between them. Germline CDR1 reads SGHNT; CDR2 reads YYREEE (reference sequence). The CDR3 is 16 amino acids. The CDR3 coding sequence is TGTGCCAGCAGCCCCGAGGGGGGGGCTAGCACAGATACGCAGTATTTT. This encodes CASSPEGGASTDTQYF.

The chain joins TRBV6-5 to TRBJ1-2; possible D gene TRBD1, 6 bases. The germline V and J ends were trimmed by 4 bases and 2 bases, with 14 bases remaining between them. CDR1 is MNHEY, CDR2 SVGAGI, per germline. The length of the CDR3 is 15 residues. CDR3 coding DNA: TGTGCCAGCAGTTCTCAGGGGTGGGGGAACTATGGCTACACCTTC. Its protein product is CASSSQGWGNYGYTF.

This chain links TRBV7-2 with TRBJ1-1, with 8 nucleotides matching TRBD1. Germline lookup yields CDR1 SGHTA and CDR2 FQGNSA. This CDR3 has 13 residues. Trimming removed 4 bases from V and 10 bases from J; junction bases left unmatched: 8. CDR3 in DNA: TGTGCCAGCAGCTCCCAGGGGGCCTCCGGAGCTTTCTTT. The encoded protein is CASSSQGASGAFF.

The chain has TRBV5-1 and TRBJ2-7, with D maybe TRBD2 (6 bases). Germline V gene data show CDR1 as SGHRS and CDR2 as YFSETQ. This CDR3 comprises 15 residues. Trimming removed 7 bases from V and 0 bases from J, with 17 bases in between. The CDR3 sequence is CASGVWGGDSYEQYF. The CDR3 nucleotides read TGCGCCAGCGGTGTTTGGGGAGGTGACTCCTACGAGCAGTACTTC.

The chain joins TRBV11-2 to TRBJ1-3, with 7 positions matching TRBD1. Germline assignment: CDR1 SGHAT and CDR2 FQNNGV. CDR3 length: 15 residues. V lost 5 bases and J lost 1; bases outside the gene matches: 5. This CDR3 reads CASSTNRGSGNTIYF. DNA of the CDR3: TGTGCCAGCAGCACGAACAGGGGATCTGGAAACACCATATATTTT.

This clone has more than one count but fewer than ten. The V and J genes are TRBV2 and TRBJ1-1; D remains ambiguous. The V gene lost 8 bases and the J gene lost 2 bases, with 6 bases spanning the gap. Germline V gene lookup returns CDR1 SNHLY and CDR2 FYNNEI. This CDR3 is built from 11 residues. The DNA of the CDR3 is TGTGCCAGCGCGGCTAACACTGAAGCTTTCTTT. Its protein is CASAANTEAFF.

The chain joins TRBV13 to TRBJ2-7, with TRBD2 matching over 10 bases. The trim removed 6 bases at V and 5 bases at J, leaving 4 bases unmatched. In germline, CDR1 is PRHDT, CDR2 FYEKMQ (reference sequence). This CDR3 is built from 13 residues. The CDR3 spells CASSPGTSDEQYF. The CDR3 DNA follows: TGTGCCAGCAGTCCCGGGACTAGCGACGAGCAGTACTTC.

This clone was seen only a few times. The V gene is TRBV11-3, the J gene TRBJ1-1; D is possibly TRBD1 (6 bases). The germline V gene has CDR1 SGHNT and CDR2 YENEEA. V gave up 3 bases and J gave up 0 bases, with 8 bases separating them. This CDR3 is built from 14 residues. CDR3 in DNA: TGTGCCAGCAGCTTCCGACAGGTGAACACTGAAGCTTTCTTT. The encoded protein is CASSFRQVNTEAFF. The complete variable domain, with remaining parts taken from reference TRBV11-3 and TRBJ1-1, reads EAGVVQSPRYKIIEKKQPVAFWCNPISGHNTLYWYLQNLGQGPELLIRYENEEAVDDSQLPKDRFSAERLKGVDSTLKIQPAELGDSAVYLCASSFRQVNTEAFFGQGTRLTVV.